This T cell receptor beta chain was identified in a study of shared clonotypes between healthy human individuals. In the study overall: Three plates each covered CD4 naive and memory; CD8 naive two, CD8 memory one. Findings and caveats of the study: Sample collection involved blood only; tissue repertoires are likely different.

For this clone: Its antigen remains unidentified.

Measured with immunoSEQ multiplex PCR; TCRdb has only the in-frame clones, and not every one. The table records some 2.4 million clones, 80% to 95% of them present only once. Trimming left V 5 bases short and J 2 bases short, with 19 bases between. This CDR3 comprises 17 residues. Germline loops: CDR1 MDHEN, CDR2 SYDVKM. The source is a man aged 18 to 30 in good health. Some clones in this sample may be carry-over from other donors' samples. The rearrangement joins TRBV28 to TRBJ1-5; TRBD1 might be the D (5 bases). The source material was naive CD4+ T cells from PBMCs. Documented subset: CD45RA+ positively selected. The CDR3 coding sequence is TGTGCCAGCAGTATCCGGGACGGTCCTTGGGGCAATCAGCCCCAGCATTTT. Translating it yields CASSIRDGPWGNQPQHF. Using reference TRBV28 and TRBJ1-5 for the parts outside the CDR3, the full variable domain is DVKVTQSSRYLVKRTGEKVFLECVQDMDHENMFWYRQDPGLGLRLIYFSYDVKMKEKGDIPEGYSVSREKKERFSLILESASTNQTSMYLCASSIRDGPWGNQPQHFGDGTRLSIL.